The 18 T cell receptor beta chains given below trace back to one sample, sequenced in a study of identical twins' blood T cells. TCRdb re-called the 5' RACE reads through MiXCR, storing one row per CDR3 protein. The table includes 300,000 to 450,000 distinct CDR3 sequences, roughly 27% detected once. Sequencing was done on a sample of PBMCs. The receptors shown here come from a woman aged 18-50 years in good health.

The rearrangement links TRBV27 to TRBJ1-1; TRBD1 aligns across 7 bases. CDR1 and CDR2 (germline): MNHEY, SMNVEV (reference sequence). The CDR3 is 14 amino acids. The V and J ends lost 7 bases and 0 bases, in that order; junction bases with no gene match: 5. The DNA of the CDR3 is TGTGCCAGCACGAGGACAGGTTTGAACACTGAAGCTTTCTTT. Translation: CASTRTGLNTEAFF.

Only a few counts were recorded for this clonotype. The chain uses TRBV3-1 and TRBJ2-3; D is ambiguous. V was cut by 2 bases and J by 5 bases, with 11 bases left in between. The germline V gene has CDR1 LGHDT and CDR2 YNNKEL (reference sequence). CDR3 size: 14 residues. DNA for the CDR3: TGTGCCAGCAGCCAAAGGCTTGGTGGAGATACGCAGTATTTT. Its protein is CASSQRLGGDTQYF.

The chain has TRBV19 and TRBJ1-1; a possible D gene is TRBD1 (5 bases). Trimming shortened V by 2 bases and J by 2 bases, and 12 bases separated the two germline ends. The length of the CDR3 is 15 residues. The germline V gene has CDR1 LNHDA and CDR2 SQIVND (reference sequence). The CDR3 sequence: CASSITSTANTEAFF. In nucleotides, the CDR3 is TGTGCCAGTAGTATAACATCGACAGCCAACACTGAAGCTTTCTTT.

The chain links TRBV20-1 to TRBJ2-1; D assignment may be TRBD1 or TRBD2 (5 bases each). This CDR3 is built from 12 residues. The germline CDR1 and CDR2 sequences are DFQATT and SNEGSKA (reference sequence). Trimming removed 3 bases from V and 5 bases from J, with 8 bases in between. CDR3 amino acids: CSASRGDNEQFF. CDR3 in DNA: TGCAGTGCTAGTCGAGGGGACAATGAGCAGTTCTTC.

This chain links TRBV7-2 with TRBJ1-1; a possible D gene is TRBD1 (6 bases). Germline V gene sequence: CDR1 SGHTA, CDR2 FQGNSA. The V and J ends lost 1 base and 9 bases respectively, with 12 bases between them. The CDR3 sequence is 13 residues long. The chain's CDR3 is CASSLEGGHQAFF. CDR3 DNA sequence: TGTGCCAGCAGCTTAGAGGGGGGGCACCAAGCTTTCTTT.

V gene TRBV6-2 or TRBV6-3 combines with J gene TRBJ2-5; D call uncertain. Germline values: CDR1 MNHEY, CDR2 SVGEGT. Trimming cost V 10 bases and J 4 bases, with 7 bases left between them. CDR3 length equals 10 residues. The CDR3 coding sequence is TGTGCCATCCATGGAGAGACCCAGTACTTC. Translating gives CAIHGETQYF.

The chain combines TRBV9 with TRBJ1-4, with D possibly TRBD1 on 6 matching bases. With 1 base removed from V and 6 bases from J, the gap between germline ends came to 10 bases. The CDR3 consists of 14 residues. Per the germline V gene, CDR1 is SGDLS and CDR2 is YYNGEE. The DNA of the CDR3 is TGTGCCAGCAGCGTAAAACAGGGAGATGAAAAACTGTTTTTT. Its translation is CASSVKQGDEKLFF.

This clonotype was found a few times. The V gene is TRBV11-2, the J gene TRBJ1-1; D gene uncertain. This CDR3 is built from 13 residues. Germline V lookup: CDR1 SGHAT, CDR2 FQNNGV. The V end was cut by 7 bases, the J end by 2 bases, with 11 bases between. The DNA for the CDR3 is TGTGCCAGCACCGCAAATCTTAACACTGAAGCTTTCTTT. Its protein product is CASTANLNTEAFF. The full variable domain, completed using reference TRBV11-2 and TRBJ1-1, is EAGVAQSPRYKIIEKRQSVAFWCNPISGHATLYWYQQILGQGPKLLIQFQNNGVVDDSQLPKDRFSAERLKGVDSTLKIQPAKLEDSAVYLCASTANLNTEAFFGQGTRLTVV.

The chain links TRBV9 to TRBJ1-1, with 7 bases lining up with TRBD1. This CDR3 region has 16 residues. V gave up 3 bases and J gave up 2 bases; unmatched junction bases: 10. CDR1 is SGDLS and CDR2 is YYNGEE in the germline V gene. The CDR3 bases are TGTGCCAGCAGCGACAGGGGAGGGGGCCTTAACACTGAAGCTTTCTTT. Translated, it gives CASSDRGGGLNTEAFF.

On this clonotype itself: Compared with germline, one end of the junction differs, possibly owing to a read error. J is TRBJ1-2 and V is TRBV7-9, with D uncertain. Germline V CDR1 and CDR2: SEHNR, FQNEAQ (reference sequence). This CDR3 has 17 residues. As DNA, the CDR3 is TGTGTCAGCAGCTTAGATTTGCTCGAACTAGCTAACTATGGCTACACCTTC. Amino acid sequence: CVSSLDLLELANYGYTF.

J is TRBJ2-3 and V is TRBV2; 9 bases agree with TRBD1. V dropped 11 bases and J dropped 4; count of bases not matched to a gene: 4. This CDR3 contains 12 residues. Germline V lookup: CDR1 SNHLY, CDR2 FYNNEI. The CDR3 protein is CAAGQGADTQYF. The CDR3 nucleotides are TGTGCCGCGGGACAGGGTGCAGATACGCAGTATTTT.

The CDR3 DNA reads TGCAGTGCTAGAGTAGCAGGGGCGTTTAGGTACACTGAAGCTTTCTTT. Translated, it gives CSARVAGAFRYTEAFF. The V and J genes are TRBV20-1 and TRBJ1-1, with D maybe TRBD1 (6 bases). Between the trimmed V and J ends, which lost 1 base and 3 bases, there was a span of 18 bases. Germline V gives CDR1 DFQATT, CDR2 SNEGSKA (reference sequence). CDR3 length: 16 residues.

This clonotype showed up just a few times. V usage is TRBV5-8 and J usage is TRBJ2-7; no firm D call. From germline, CDR1 is SGHTS and CDR2 YDEGEE. There are 14 residues in the CDR3. Trimming removed 6 bases at V and 0 bases at J, with 13 bases between. In DNA form, the CDR3 reads TGTGCCAGCACCCTGCTAGGCAGCTCCTACGAGCAGTACTTC. Protein sequence: CASTLLGSSYEQYF. The full variable domain, rest sourced from reference TRBV5-8 and TRBJ2-7, is EAGVTQSPTHLIKTRGQQATLRCSPISGHTSVYWYQQALGLGLQFLLWYDEGEERNRGNFPPRFSGRQFPNYSSELNVNALELEDSALYLCASTLLGSSYEQYFGPGTRLTVT.

The chain combines TRBV12-3 or TRBV12-4 with TRBJ1-4; 7 nucleotides line up with TRBD1. The V and J ends lost 7 bases and 4 bases, in that order; junction bases with no gene match: 9. The CDR3 has 15 residues. The CDR3 sequence: CASTEGQLFNEKLFF. For the CDR3, the DNA is TGTGCCAGCACCGAGGGACAGCTCTTTAATGAAAAACTGTTTTTT.

As concerns this clonotype: A read error may be the cause here, since a much bigger clone is one base away. The chain recombines TRBV2 with TRBJ1-2; D is ambiguous. The CDR3 has 12 amino acids. Germline V gene lookup returns CDR1 SNHLY and CDR2 FYNNEI. Here the CDR3 reads CASSVRSYDYTF. CDR3 nucleotide sequence: TGTGCCAGCAGTGTGAGAAGCTATGACTACACCTTC.

This clonotype was found a few times. The V and J genes are TRBV20-1 and TRBJ2-5; D might be TRBD1 (6 bases). Trimming stripped 5 bases from V and 0 bases from J, with 10 bases between. Germline V lookup: CDR1 DFQATT, CDR2 SNEGSKA (reference sequence). The CDR3 is 13 amino acids. For the CDR3, the DNA is TGCAGTGCTTACCGGGACAACCAAGAGACCCAGTACTTC. Translated: CSAYRDNQETQYF.

This clonotype came up a few times. The chain combines TRBV5-1 with TRBJ1-3; D perhaps matches TRBD1 (5 bases). Trimming removed 4 bases at V and 0 bases at J, with 11 bases between. This CDR3 has 15 amino acids. The germline V gene encodes CDR1 SGHRS and CDR2 YFSETQ. The CDR3 coding sequence is TGCGCCAGCAGCGCCGGACACCGCTCTGGAAACACCATATATTTT. Translating it yields CASSAGHRSGNTIYF. The variable domain in full, completed from reference TRBV5-1 and TRBJ1-3, reads KAGVTQTPRYLIKTRGQQVTLSCSPISGHRSVSWYQQTPGQGLQFLFEYFSETQRNKGNFPGRFSGRQFSNSRSEMNVSTLELGDSALYLCASSAGHRSGNTIYFGEGSWLTVV.

On this clonotype itself: Compared with germline, one end of the junction differs, possibly owing to a read error. The chain uses TRBV7-8 and TRBJ1-5, with unresolved D. From germline, CDR1 is SGHVS and CDR2 FQNEAQ. The CDR3 has 14 residues. The CDR3 sequence: CAGSPTVSNQPQHF. CDR3 nucleotides: TGTGCCGGCAGTCCGACGGTGAGCAATCAGCCCCAGCATTTT.